A selection of T cell receptor beta chains follows, all from one sample in a study of blood T cells in healthy people across ages. TCRdb passed the 5' RACE reads through MiXCR, listing each CDR3 protein once. The table records 1.5 million or so distinct CDR3 sequences, 42% of them present only once. Specimen: blood. The receptors shown here come from a woman in her late teens or twenties in good health. The CDR3 runs from the conserved cysteine through the conserved F or W. D genes are given only for firm matches. Clone sizes are given selectively: once, few, many, or a class where the clone is expanded.

NA	NA	TRBV5-1	TRBJ2-1	TGCGCCAGCAGCTTGTCCCCCGCCGGCTCCTACAATGAGCAGTTCTTC	CASSLSPAGSYNEQFF
NA	NA	TRBV12-3/TRBV12-4	TRBJ2-7	TGTGCCAGCAGTGGCAGGGGTTGGGACGAGCAGTACTTC	CASSGRGWDEQYF
few	NA	TRBV20-1	TRBJ2-1	TGCAGTGCTAGAGCGGGCTGGATCAACAATGAGCAGTTCTTC	CSARAGWINNEQFF
few	TRBD1	TRBV28	TRBJ1-6	TGTGCCAGCAGCTCAGCCGGGACAGGGGTAGGGAATTCACCCCTCCACTTT	CASSSAGTGVGNSPLHF
once	TRBD2	TRBV5-1	TRBJ2-1	TGCGCCAGCAGCTTGAAGCGGGGGGGCTGGGGTGAGCAGTTCTTC	CASSLKRGGWGEQFF
NA	NA	TRBV21-1	TRBJ2-7	TGTGCCAGCAGCAAAGTGGGACTAGCTAGCCACGAGCAGTACTTC	CASSKVGLASHEQYF
NA	NA	TRBV29-1	TRBJ2-7	TGCAGCGTTGAAAAGGGGGGATTCCCCTACGAGCAGTACTTC	CSVEKGGFPYEQYF
NA	TRBD2	TRBV7-8	TRBJ2-7	TGTGCCAGCAGCTCTCTACTAGCGGGGCCCAACTACGAGCAGTACTTC	CASSSLLAGPNYEQYF
many	NA	TRBV11-2	TRBJ2-5	TGTGCCAGCAGCTTAGGGTATTGGGAAGAGACCCAGTACTTC	CASSLGYWEETQYF
once	TRBD2	TRBV7-9	TRBJ2-1	TGTGCCAGCACCGCGGCCTGGGGAGGGGAGACCCAGTTCTTC	CASTAAWGGETQFF
few	TRBD2	TRBV12-3/TRBV12-4	TRBJ2-5	TGTGCCAGCAGTTCCGGGACTAGCGGGAGTTTGTCAGAGACCCAGTACTTC	CASSSGTSGSLSETQYF
NA	NA	TRBV7-2	TRBJ2-3	TGTGCCAGCAGCCCGCTGGCTAGCGGCACAGATACGCAGTATTTT	CASSPLASGTDTQYF
NA	TRBD1	TRBV20-1	TRBJ2-1	TGCATCACCGGGACAGGGTCCTACAATGAGCAGTTCTTC	CITGTGSYNEQFF
few	TRBD1	TRBV15	TRBJ2-3	TGTGCCACCAGCAGAGATAGGGGACAGGGGTCAGGTACGCAGTATTTT	CATSRDRGQGSGTQYF
NA	TRBD1	TRBV27	TRBJ2-3	TGTGCCAGCAGTCCCGCCGACAGGGCAGATACGCAGTATTTT	CASSPADRADTQYF
few	TRBD1	TRBV10-3	TRBJ2-7	TGTGCCATCAGTTCGGGACAGGGGGCTTACGAGCAGTACTTC	CAISSGQGAYEQYF
NA	NA	TRBV20-1	TRBJ2-3	TGCAGCGCTTTCCCGCCGGGGGCGGGGGATACGCAGTATTTT	CSAFPPGAGDTQYF
NA	NA	TRBV5-4	TRBJ1-1	TGTGCCAGCAGCTGGGGCAGGGACTTAAAGAACACTAAAGCTTTCTTT	CASSWGRDLKNTKAFF
NA	NA	TRBV20-1	TRBJ2-7	TGCAGTGCTAGAGACCGCAACAACTCCTACGAGCAGTACTTC	CSARDRNNSYEQYF
NA	NA	TRBV29-1	TRBJ2-1	TGCAGCGTGGTAGGGTACAATGAGCAGTTCTTC	CSVVGYNEQFF